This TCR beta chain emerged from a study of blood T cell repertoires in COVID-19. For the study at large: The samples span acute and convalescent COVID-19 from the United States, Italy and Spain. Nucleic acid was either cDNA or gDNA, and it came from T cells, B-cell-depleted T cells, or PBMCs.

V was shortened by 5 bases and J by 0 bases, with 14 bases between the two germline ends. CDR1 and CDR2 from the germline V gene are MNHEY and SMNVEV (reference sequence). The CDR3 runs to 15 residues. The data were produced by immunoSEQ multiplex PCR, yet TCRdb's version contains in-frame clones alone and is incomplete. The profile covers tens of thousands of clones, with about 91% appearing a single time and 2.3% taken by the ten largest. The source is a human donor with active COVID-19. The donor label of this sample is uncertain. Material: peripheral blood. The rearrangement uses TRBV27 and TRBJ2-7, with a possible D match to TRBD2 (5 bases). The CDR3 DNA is TGTGCCAGCAGTCCCCAGACGGGGAGCTCCTACGAGCAGTACTTC. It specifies CASSPQTGSSYEQYF.